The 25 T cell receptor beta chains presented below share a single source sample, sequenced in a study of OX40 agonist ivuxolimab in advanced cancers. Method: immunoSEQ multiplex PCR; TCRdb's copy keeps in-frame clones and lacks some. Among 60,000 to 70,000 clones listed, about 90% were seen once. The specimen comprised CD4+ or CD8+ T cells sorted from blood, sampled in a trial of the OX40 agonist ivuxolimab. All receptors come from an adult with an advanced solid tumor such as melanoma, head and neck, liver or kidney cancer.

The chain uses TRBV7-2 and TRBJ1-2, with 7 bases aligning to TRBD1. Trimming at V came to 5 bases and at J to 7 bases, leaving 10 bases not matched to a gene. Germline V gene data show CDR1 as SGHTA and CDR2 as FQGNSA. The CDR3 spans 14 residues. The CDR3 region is CASSQGVGWVGYTF. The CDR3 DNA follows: TGTGCCAGCAGCCAGGGGGTGGGTTGGGTTGGCTACACCTTC.

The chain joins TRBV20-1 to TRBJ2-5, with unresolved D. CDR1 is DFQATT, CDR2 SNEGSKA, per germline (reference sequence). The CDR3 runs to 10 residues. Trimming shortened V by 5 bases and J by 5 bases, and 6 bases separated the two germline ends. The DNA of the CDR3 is TGCAGTGCTCGCGAGGAGACCCAGTACTTC. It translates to CSAREETQYF.

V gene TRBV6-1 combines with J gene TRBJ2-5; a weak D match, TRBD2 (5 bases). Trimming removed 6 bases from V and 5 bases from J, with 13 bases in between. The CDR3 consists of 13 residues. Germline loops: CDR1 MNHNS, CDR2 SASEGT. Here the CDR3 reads CASSLLGQETQYF. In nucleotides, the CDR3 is TGTGCCAGCAGCTTACTAGGCCAGGAGACCCAGTACTTC.

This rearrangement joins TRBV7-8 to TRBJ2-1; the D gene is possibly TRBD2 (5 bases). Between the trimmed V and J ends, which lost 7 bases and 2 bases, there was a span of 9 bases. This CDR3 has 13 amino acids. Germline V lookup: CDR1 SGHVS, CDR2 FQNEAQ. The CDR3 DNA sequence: TGTGCCAGCAACAGCGGAACCTACAATGAGCAGTTCTTC. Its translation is CASNSGTYNEQFF.

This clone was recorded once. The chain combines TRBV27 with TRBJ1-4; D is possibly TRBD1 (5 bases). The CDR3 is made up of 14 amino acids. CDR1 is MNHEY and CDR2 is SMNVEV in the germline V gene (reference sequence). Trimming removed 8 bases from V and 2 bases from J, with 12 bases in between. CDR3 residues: CASSRTPTNEKLFF. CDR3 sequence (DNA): TGTGCCAGCTCACGGACACCTACTAATGAAAAACTGTTTTTT. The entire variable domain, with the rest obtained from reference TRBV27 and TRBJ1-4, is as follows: EAQVTQNPRYLITVTGKKLTVTCSQNMNHEYMSWYRQDPGLGLRQIYYSMNVEVTDKGDVPEGYKVSRKEKRNFPLILESPSPNQTSLYFCASSRTPTNEKLFFGSGTQLSVL.

CDR3 amino acids: CASSLGGANYGYTF. CDR3 bases: TGTGCCAGCAGCCTGGGGGGGGCCAACTATGGCTACACCTTC. The J gene is TRBJ1-2, the V gene TRBV7-2; possible D gene TRBD1, 6 bases. Deletions cut 5 bases from V and 2 bases from J, with 12 bases between. From germline, CDR1 is SGHTA and CDR2 FQGNSA. The CDR3 consists of 14 residues.

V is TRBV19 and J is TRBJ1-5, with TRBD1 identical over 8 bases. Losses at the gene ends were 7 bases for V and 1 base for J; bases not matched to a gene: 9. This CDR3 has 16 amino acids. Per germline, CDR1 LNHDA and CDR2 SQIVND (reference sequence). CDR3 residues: CASTSGDRLSNQPQHF. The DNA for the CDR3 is TGTGCCAGTACCTCCGGGGACAGGCTAAGCAATCAGCCCCAGCATTTT.

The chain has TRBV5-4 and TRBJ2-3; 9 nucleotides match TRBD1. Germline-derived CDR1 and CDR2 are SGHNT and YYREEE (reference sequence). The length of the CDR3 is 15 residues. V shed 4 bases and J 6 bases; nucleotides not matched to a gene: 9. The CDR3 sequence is CASSPPGTGLDTQYF. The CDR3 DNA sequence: TGTGCCAGCAGCCCACCCGGGACAGGGTTGGATACGCAGTATTTT.

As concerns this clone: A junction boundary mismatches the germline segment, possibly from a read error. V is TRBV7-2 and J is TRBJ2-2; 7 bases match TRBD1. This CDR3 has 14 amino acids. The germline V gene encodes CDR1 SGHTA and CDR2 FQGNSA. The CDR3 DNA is TGCGCCAGCAGCCAGGATCAGGGGGCCGGGGAGCTGTTTTTT. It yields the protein CASSQDQGAGELFF.

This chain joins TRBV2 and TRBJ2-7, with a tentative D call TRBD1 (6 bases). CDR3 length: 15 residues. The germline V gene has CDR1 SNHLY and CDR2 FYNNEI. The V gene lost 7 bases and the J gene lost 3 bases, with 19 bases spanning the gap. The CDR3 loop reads CASTMRGTDNYEQYF. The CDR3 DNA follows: TGTGCCAGCACCATGAGGGGGACGGATAACTACGAGCAGTACTTC.

This CDR3 is CASSIPRGQGYGYTF. CDR3 bases: TGTGCCAGTAGTATCCCCCGGGGACAGGGATATGGCTACACCTTC. This sequence joins TRBV19 and TRBJ1-2; TRBD1 matches 9 bases. The CDR3 is made up of 15 amino acids. Germline assignment: CDR1 LNHDA and CDR2 SQIVND (reference sequence). After removal of 3 bases from V and 5 bases from J, the junction contained 7 bases not matched to a gene.

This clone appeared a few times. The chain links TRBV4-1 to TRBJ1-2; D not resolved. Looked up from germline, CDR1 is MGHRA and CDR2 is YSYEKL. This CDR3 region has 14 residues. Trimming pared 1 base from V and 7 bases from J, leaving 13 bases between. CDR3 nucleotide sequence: TGCGCCAGCAGCCAAGTCTCCTTAACGGGTGGCTACACCTTC. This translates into CASSQVSLTGGYTF.

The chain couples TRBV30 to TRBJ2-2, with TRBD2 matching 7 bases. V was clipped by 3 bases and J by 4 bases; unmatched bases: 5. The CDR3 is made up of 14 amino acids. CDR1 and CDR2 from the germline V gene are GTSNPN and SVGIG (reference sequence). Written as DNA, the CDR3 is TGTGCCTGGAGGGGAGGGGCCGGCACCGGGGAGCTGTTTTTT. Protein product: CAWRGGAGTGELFF.

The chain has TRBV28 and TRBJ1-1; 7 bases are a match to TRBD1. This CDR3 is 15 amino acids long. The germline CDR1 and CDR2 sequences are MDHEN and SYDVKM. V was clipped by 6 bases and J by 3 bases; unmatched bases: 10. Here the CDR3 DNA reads TGTGCCAGCAGCCCCCCGACAGGGATGGACACTGAAGCTTTCTTT. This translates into CASSPPTGMDTEAFF.

This CDR3 reads CASSYSRGPYGYTF. The CDR3 coding sequence is TGTGCCAGCAGTTACTCGAGGGGTCCCTATGGCTACACCTTC. The chain carries TRBV6-5 and TRBJ1-2; tentative D call: TRBD1 (5 bases). Looked up from germline, CDR1 is MNHEY and CDR2 is SVGAGI. The CDR3 sequence is 14 residues long. The V gene lost 0 bases and the J gene lost 4 bases, with 9 bases spanning the gap.

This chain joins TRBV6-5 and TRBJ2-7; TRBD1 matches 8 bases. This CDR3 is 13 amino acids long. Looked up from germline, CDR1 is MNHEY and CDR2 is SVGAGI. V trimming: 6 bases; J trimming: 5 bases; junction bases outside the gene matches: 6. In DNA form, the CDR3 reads TGTGCCAGCAGCCCGGACAGGGCGGACGAGCAGTACTTC. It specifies CASSPDRADEQYF.

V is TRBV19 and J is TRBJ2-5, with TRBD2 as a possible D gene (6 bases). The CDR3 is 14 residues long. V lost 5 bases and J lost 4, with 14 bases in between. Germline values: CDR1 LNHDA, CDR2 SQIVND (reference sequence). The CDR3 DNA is TGTGCCAGTAGTCGCGGGGACTTCGGAGAGACCCAGTACTTC. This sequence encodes CASSRGDFGETQYF.

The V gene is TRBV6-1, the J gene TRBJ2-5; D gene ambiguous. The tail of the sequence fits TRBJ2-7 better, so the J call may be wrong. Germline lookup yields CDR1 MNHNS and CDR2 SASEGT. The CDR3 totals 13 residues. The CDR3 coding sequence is TGTGCCAGCAGTGAACAGAAGGCCTACGAGCAGTACTTC. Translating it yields CASSEQKAYEQYF.

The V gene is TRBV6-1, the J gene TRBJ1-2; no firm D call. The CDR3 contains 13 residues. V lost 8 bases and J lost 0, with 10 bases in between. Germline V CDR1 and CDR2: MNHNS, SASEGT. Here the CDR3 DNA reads TGTGCCAGCGTGCCATGGACTAACTATGGCTACACCTTC. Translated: CASVPWTNYGYTF.

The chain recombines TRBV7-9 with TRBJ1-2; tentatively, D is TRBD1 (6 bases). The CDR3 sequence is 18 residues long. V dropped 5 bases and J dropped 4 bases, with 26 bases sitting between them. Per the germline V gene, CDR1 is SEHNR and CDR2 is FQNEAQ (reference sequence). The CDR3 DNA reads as TGTGCCAGCAGCCAAACCACGGGACTGGTCGGGGGCATCTATGGCTACACCTTC. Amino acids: CASSQTTGLVGGIYGYTF.

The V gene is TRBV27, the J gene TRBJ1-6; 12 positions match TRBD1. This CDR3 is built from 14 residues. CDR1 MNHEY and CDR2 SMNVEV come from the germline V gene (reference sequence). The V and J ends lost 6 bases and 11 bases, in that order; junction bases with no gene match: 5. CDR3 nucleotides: TGTGCCAGCAGAACCGGGACAGGGGGCCCACCCCTCCACTTT. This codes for CASRTGTGGPPLHF.

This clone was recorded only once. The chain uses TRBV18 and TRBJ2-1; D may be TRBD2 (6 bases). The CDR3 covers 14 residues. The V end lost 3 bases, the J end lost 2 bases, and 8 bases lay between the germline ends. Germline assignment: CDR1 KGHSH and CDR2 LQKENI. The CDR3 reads CASSPRGTYNEQFF. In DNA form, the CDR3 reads TGTGCCAGCTCACCGCGGGGTACCTACAATGAGCAGTTCTTC.

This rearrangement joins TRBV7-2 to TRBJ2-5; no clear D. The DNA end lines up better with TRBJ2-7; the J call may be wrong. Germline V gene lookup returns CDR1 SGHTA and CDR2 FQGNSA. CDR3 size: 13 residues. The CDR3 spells CASKSRLSAEQYF. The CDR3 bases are TGTGCCAGCAAATCCAGGCTGTCGGCCGAGCAGTACTTC.

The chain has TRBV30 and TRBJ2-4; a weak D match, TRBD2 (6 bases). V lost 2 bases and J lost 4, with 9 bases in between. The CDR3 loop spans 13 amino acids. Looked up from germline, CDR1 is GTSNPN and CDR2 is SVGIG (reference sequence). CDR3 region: CAWSRGTKNIQYF. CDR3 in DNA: TGTGCCTGGAGTCGGGGGACTAAAAACATTCAGTACTTC.

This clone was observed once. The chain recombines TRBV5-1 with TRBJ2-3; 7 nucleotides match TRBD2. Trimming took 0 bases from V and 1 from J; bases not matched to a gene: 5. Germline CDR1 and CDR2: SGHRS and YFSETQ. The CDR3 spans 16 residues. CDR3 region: CASSLAQRGGTDTQYF. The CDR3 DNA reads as TGCGCCAGCAGCTTGGCTCAACGGGGGGGCACAGATACGCAGTATTTT. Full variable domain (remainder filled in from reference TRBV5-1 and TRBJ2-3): KAGVTQTPRYLIKTRGQQVTLSCSPISGHRSVSWYQQTPGQGLQFLFEYFSETQRNKGNFPGRFSGRQFSNSRSEMNVSTLELGDSALYLCASSLAQRGGTDTQYFGPGTRLTVL.